This T cell receptor beta chain comes out of a study of blood T cell repertoires in COVID-19. On the study more broadly: Specimens from acute and convalescent COVID-19 originated in the United States, Italy and Spain.

As processed by the authors: Nucleated cell number was recorded as an estimate derived from reference gene primer amplification. The method was immunoSEQ multiplex PCR; TCRdb's version includes in-frame clones alone and lacks a portion of them. D and trimming come from the DNA, and the V and J calls and clone size come from that table. Here the sample spans roughly 100,000 clones, 75% to 90% being singletons. Germline lookup yields CDR1 SGDLS and CDR2 YYNGEE. V was pared by 2 bases and J by 8 bases, with 10 bases between. The CDR3 contains 12 residues. The specimen was peripheral blood. The TCR comes from a man aged 55 to 70 with acute or convalescent COVID-19. This chain uses TRBV9 with TRBJ1-2; possible D gene TRBD1, 5 bases. The CDR3 here is CASSVSGIGYTF. In nucleotides, the CDR3 is TGTGCCAGCAGCGTTTCAGGGATAGGCTACACCTTC.